This TCR beta chain was sequenced for a study of response to subunit inactivated influenza vaccine. Overall study results and limits: With each seasonal influenza vaccination, the authors suggested, few new T cells are recruited.

A single record per CDR3 protein comes from TCRdb applying MiXCR to the RT-PCR reads. The sample lists roughly 760,000 distinct CDR3 sequences, roughly 20% occurring once. As for this clonotype: Its antigen is not identified.

The CDR3 sequence is 15 residues long. Trimming removed 3 bases from V and 6 bases from J, with 15 bases in between. CDR1 is MDHEN, CDR2 SYDVKM, per germline. The sample in question was PBMCs from blood, obtained 5 to 6 days after vaccination. This chain links TRBV28 with TRBJ2-1; weak D call: TRBD1 (5 bases). The source is a middle-aged man who received an inactivated influenza vaccine. The CDR3 loop reads CASSLSARVGNEQFF. CDR3 nucleotides: TGTGCCAGCAGTTTGTCGGCCAGGGTCGGCAATGAGCAGTTCTTC.